The rows below give T cell receptor beta chains drawn from one sample of a study of CD8+ T cells in alopecia areata. Sequencing was performed with immunoSEQ multiplex PCR; in TCRdb, only in-frame clones are kept and a portion is missing. This sample has approximately 54,000 clones, with roughly 96% found just once. The sequences come from CD8+ T cells sorted from blood, collected at week 0. These receptors were collected from a human donor with alopecia areata. CDR3s include the opening cysteine and the closing phenylalanine or tryptophan. The order of the fields is clone size, V gene, CDR3 length, D gene, J gene, CDR3 DNA, CDR3 protein. The D gene is left open where the match is weak. The size entry is marked missing in some rows and otherwise reads once, few, many or a size class.

.	TRBV6-5	15	TRBD1	TRBJ2-1	TGTGCCAGCAGTTACCAGGACAGGCCCTACAATGAGCAGTTCTTC	CASSYQDRPYNEQFF
.	TRBV27	12	.	TRBJ1-1	TGTGCCAGCAGTCACGGACAGAATGAAGCTTTCTTT	CASSHGQNEAFF
.	TRBV6-5	15	.	TRBJ2-3	TGTGCCAGCAGAGCGGACAGCTCTAGCACAGATACGCAGTATTTT	CASRADSSSTDTQYF
.	TRBV29-1	13	.	TRBJ2-7	TGCAGCGTTGAGAAGGGGCCAGGGGTCGAGCAGTACTTC	CSVEKGPGVEQYF
.	TRBV4-1	16	TRBD1	TRBJ2-7	TGCGCCAGCAGCCAAGGGGGGGCAGGGGGCATCGACGAGCAGTACTTC	CASSQGGAGGIDEQYF
.	TRBV9	15	.	TRBJ1-2	TGTGCCAGCAGCGTAGACGAGGACACCTACTATGGCTACACCTTC	CASSVDEDTYYGYTF
.	TRBV29-1	15	TRBD1	TRBJ2-4	TGCAGCGTTGAAGTTGGGACAGTAGCCAAAAACATTCAGTACTTC	CSVEVGTVAKNIQYF
.	TRBV2	13	.	TRBJ2-7	TGTGCCAGCTGGGAAGGCCTTGGTGGCGAGCAGTACTTC	CASWEGLGGEQYF
.	TRBV6-5	15	.	TRBJ1-1	TGTGCCAGCAGTGCGGGTCATCCCGGGAACACTGAAGCTTTCTTT	CASSAGHPGNTEAFF
.	TRBV7-9	13	.	TRBJ1-1	TGTGCCAGCAGCTCTCCCGGGCAGAATGAAGCTTTCTTT	CASSSPGQNEAFF
.	TRBV5-1	14	.	TRBJ2-7	TGCGCCAGCAGCTTGGGGCAGGGTTCCTACGAGCAGTACTTC	CASSLGQGSYEQYF
.	TRBV5-6	16	TRBD1	TRBJ2-3	TGTGCCAGCAGCTTGGAAGGGGGACAGGCAGTAGATACGCAGTATTTT	CASSLEGGQAVDTQYF
.	TRBV10-1	15	.	TRBJ2-2	TGCGCCAGCAGTTTGGACAGACGGACCACCGGGGAGCTGTTTTTT	CASSLDRRTTGELFF
.	TRBV6-5	13	.	TRBJ2-1	TGTGCCAGCAGCGGGGACTCCTACAATGAGCAGTTCTTC	CASSGDSYNEQFF
.	TRBV5-6	13	.	TRBJ2-6	TGTGCCAGCAGCCCCATCAGCTCCAACGTCCTGACTTTC	CASSPISSNVLTF
once	TRBV19	17	.	TRBJ1-5	TGTGCCAGTAGTTTCGTTAAGGGCCCGACGTTGGATCAGCCCCAGCATTTT	CASSFVKGPTLDQPQHF
.	TRBV2	18	TRBD1	TRBJ1-6	TGTGCCAGCGGGGTAGACAGGGGAGAAGGGGATCCTAATTCACCCCTCCACTTT	CASGVDRGEGDPNSPLHF